This entry lists 4 T cell receptor beta chains sequenced from one sample in a study of cytomegalovirus exposure and HLA in healthy donors. The PCR ran on 60 Vbeta and 13 Jbeta primers. Profiled with immunoSEQ multiplex PCR; TCRdb holds only in-frame clones, not every one. This sample has 70,000 to 95,000 clones, with about 78% found just once. The sequencing sample was made of PBMCs. Every receptor here comes from a male donor in good health and CMV-seronegative.

The count of this clone is one. The chain carries TRBV5-5 and TRBJ1-4; the match to TRBD1 covers 7 bases. Germline V gives CDR1 SGHKS, CDR2 YYEKEE (reference sequence). The CDR3 length is 17 residues. J gave up 0 bases and V 4 bases, and 9 bases lay outside the gene matches. The CDR3 sequence is CASSGGQRDPTNEKLFF. As DNA, the CDR3 is TGTGCCAGCAGCGGGGGACAGAGAGACCCAACTAATGAAAAACTGTTTTTT.

The chain joins TRBV28 to TRBJ2-3; D is undetermined. This CDR3 contains 11 residues. V was shortened by 6 bases and J by 2 bases, with 3 bases between the two germline ends. The germline gives CDR1 MDHEN, CDR2 SYDVKM. CDR3: CASSNTDTQYF. The CDR3 DNA reads as TGTGCCAGCAGCAACACAGATACGCAGTATTTT.

This clone came up a few times. V gene TRBV19 combines with J gene TRBJ1-1; the D gene is possibly TRBD1 (6 bases). Germline V lookup: CDR1 LNHDA, CDR2 SQIVND (reference sequence). V dropped 5 bases and J dropped 5 bases, with 12 bases sitting between them. This CDR3 is 13 amino acids long. CDR3 sequence reads: CASSVGTRTEAFF. As DNA, the CDR3 is TGTGCCAGTAGTGTAGGGACAAGAACTGAAGCTTTCTTT.

The chain employs TRBV19 and TRBJ2-7; 7 nucleotides align to TRBD1. Germline-derived CDR1 and CDR2 are LNHDA and SQIVND (reference sequence). Trimming at V came to 7 bases and at J to 3 bases, leaving 3 bases not matched to a gene. The CDR3 length is 12 residues. The CDR3 protein is CASKGQNYEQYF. The CDR3 region has the DNA TGTGCCAGTAAGGGACAGAACTACGAGCAGTACTTC.